Listed here is a single T cell receptor beta chain. Its antigen is unidentified. A junction end diverges from the germline sequence, so it may reflect a read error. Template material for amplifying TCR beta CDR3 regions consisted of RNA transcripts. A set of HTBI primers served as the primers for a first-round RT-PCR of the TCR CDR3. TCRdb reprocessed the multiplex PCR reads via MiXCR and lists one record per CDR3 protein. The sample holds hundreds of thousands of distinct CDR3 sequences, roughly 37% seen once. The data belong to a study of T cells in Graves' hyperthyroidism and ophthalmopathy. For Graves' hyperthyroidism to be stable, ophthalmopathy could not progress within 18 months. CDR3 length: 11 residues. CDR1 and CDR2 (germline): DFQATT, SNEGSKA (reference sequence). Findings and limits, study-wide: Using 13 V-J features, a model discriminated ophthalmopathy from stable hyperthyroidism.

The chain employs TRBV20-1 and TRBJ2-7; no definite D call. The source material was blood. The origin of this receptor is a man younger than 35 with Graves' hyperthyroidism. As DNA, the CDR3 is TGCAGTGCTAGAGGGGTCTACGGGCAGTACTTC. Its translation is CSARGVYGQYF.